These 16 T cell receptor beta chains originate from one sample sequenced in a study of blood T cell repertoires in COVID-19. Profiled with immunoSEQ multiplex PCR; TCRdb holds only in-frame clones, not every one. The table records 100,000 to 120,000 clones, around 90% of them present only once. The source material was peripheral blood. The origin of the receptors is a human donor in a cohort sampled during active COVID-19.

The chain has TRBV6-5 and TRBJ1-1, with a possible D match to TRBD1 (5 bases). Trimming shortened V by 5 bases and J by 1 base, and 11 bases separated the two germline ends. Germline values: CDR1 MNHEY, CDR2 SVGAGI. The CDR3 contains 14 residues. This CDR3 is CASSRGSANTEAFF. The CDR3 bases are TGTGCCAGCAGTCGGGGGAGCGCGAACACTGAAGCTTTCTTT.

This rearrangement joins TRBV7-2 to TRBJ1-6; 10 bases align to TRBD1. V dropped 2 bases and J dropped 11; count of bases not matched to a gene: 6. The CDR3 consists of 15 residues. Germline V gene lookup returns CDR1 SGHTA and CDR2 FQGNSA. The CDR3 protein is CASSLRGTGDPPLHF. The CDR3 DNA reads TGTGCCAGCAGCTTACGGGGGACAGGGGATCCACCCCTCCACTTT.

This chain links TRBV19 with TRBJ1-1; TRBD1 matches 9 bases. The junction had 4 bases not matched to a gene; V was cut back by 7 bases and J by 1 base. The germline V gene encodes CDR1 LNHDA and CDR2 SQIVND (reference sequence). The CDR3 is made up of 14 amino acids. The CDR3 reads CASTKTGGNTEAFF. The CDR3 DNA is TGTGCCAGTACTAAGACAGGGGGGAACACTGAAGCTTTCTTT.

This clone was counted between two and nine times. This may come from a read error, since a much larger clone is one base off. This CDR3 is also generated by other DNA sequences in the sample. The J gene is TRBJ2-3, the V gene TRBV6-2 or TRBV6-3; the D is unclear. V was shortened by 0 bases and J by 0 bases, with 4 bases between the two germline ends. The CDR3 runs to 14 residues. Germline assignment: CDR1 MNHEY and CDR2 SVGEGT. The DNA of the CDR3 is TGTGCCAGCAGTTACTCGACTAGCACAGATACGCAGTATTTT. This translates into CASSYSTSTDTQYF.

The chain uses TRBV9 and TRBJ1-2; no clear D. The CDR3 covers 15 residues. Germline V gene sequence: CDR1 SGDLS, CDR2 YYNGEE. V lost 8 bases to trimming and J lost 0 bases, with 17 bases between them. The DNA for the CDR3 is TGTGCCAGTTCTTACATGGGCAATTCTAACTATGGCTACACCTTC. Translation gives CASSYMGNSNYGYTF.

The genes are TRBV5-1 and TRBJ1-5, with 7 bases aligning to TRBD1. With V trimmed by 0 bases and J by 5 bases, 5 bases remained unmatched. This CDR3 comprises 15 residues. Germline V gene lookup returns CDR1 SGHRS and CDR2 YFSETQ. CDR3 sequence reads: CASSLEGAEYQPQHF. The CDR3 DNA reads TGCGCCAGCAGCTTGGAGGGGGCAGAATATCAGCCCCAGCATTTT.

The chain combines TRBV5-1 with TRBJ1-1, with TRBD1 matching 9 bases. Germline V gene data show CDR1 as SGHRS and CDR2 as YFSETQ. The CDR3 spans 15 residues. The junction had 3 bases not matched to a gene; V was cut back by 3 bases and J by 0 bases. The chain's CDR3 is CASSSQGALNTEAFF. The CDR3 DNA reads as TGCGCCAGCAGCTCACAGGGGGCGTTGAACACTGAAGCTTTCTTT. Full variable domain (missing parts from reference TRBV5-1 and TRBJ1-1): KAGVTQTPRYLIKTRGQQVTLSCSPISGHRSVSWYQQTPGQGLQFLFEYFSETQRNKGNFPGRFSGRQFSNSRSEMNVSTLELGDSALYLCASSSQGALNTEAFFGQGTRLTVV.

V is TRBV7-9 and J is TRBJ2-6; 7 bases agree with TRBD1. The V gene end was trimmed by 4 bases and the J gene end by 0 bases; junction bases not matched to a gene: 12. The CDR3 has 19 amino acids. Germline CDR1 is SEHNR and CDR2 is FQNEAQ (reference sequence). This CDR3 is CASSSGTGTVYSGANVLTF. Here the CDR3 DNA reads TGTGCCAGCAGCTCCGGGACCGGGACAGTGTACTCTGGGGCCAACGTCCTGACTTTC.

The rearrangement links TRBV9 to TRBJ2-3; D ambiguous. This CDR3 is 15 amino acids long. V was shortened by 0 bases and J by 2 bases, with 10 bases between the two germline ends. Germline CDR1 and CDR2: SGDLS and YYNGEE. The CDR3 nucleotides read TGTGCCAGCAGCGTAGTCCCACAGCACACAGATACGCAGTATTTT. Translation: CASSVVPQHTDTQYF. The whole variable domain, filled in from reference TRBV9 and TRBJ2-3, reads DSGVTQTPKHLITATGQRVTLRCSPRSGDLSVYWYQQSLDQGLQFLIQYYNGEERAKGNILERFSAQQFPDLHSELNLSSLELGDSALYFCASSVVPQHTDTQYFGPGTRLTVL.

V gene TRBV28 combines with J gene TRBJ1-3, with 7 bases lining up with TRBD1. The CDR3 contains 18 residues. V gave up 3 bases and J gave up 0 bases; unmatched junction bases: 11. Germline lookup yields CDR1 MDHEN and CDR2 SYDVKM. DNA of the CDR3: TGTGCCAGCAGTTTGCATTGGGACAGTACCAGCTCTGGAAACACCATATATTTT. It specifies CASSLHWDSTSSGNTIYF.

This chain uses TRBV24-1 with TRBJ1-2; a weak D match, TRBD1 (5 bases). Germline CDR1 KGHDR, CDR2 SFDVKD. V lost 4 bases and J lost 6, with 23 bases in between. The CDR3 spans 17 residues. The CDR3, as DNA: TGTGCCACCAGTGACCCGGCACAGGTGGAAGGTCGGGATGGCTACACCTTC. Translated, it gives CATSDPAQVEGRDGYTF.

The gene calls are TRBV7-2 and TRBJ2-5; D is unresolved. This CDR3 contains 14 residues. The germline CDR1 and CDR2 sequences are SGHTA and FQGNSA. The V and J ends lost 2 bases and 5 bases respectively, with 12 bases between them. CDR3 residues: CASSLSSPPETQYF. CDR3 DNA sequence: TGTGCCAGCAGCTTATCGAGTCCACCTGAGACCCAGTACTTC.

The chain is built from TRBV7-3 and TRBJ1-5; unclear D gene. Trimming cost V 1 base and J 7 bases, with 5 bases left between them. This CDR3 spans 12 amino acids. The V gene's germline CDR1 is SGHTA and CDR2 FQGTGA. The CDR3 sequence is CASSLIVQPQHF. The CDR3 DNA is TGTGCCAGCAGCTTAATCGTGCAGCCCCAGCATTTT.

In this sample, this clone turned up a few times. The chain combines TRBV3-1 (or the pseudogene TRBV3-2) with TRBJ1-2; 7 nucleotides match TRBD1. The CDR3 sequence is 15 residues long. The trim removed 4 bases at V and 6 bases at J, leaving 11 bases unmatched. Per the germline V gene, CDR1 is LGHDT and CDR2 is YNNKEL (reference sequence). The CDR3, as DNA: TGTGCCAGCAGCCCTGACCCTAGGGGGCCGGATGGCTACACCTTC. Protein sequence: CASSPDPRGPDGYTF.

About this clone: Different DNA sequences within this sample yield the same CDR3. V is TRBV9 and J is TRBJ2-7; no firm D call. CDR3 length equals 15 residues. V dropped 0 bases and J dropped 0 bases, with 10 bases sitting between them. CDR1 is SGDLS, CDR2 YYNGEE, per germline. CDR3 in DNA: TGTGCCAGCAGCGTAGGAACGGTGAGCTCCTACGAGCAGTACTTC. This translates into CASSVGTVSSYEQYF.

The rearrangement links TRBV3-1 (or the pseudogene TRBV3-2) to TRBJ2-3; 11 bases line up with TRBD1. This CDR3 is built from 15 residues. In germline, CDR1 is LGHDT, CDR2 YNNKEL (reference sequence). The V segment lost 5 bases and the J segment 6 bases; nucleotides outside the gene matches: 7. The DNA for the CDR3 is TGTGCCAGCAGCTTCCGGGACAGGGGGAGGGATACGCAGTATTTT. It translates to CASSFRDRGRDTQYF.